The 13 T cell receptor beta chains below all came from one sample that was sequenced in a study of blood T cell repertoires in COVID-19 (dated by TCRdb to between 2020 and 2021). Receptor amplification or capture employed the immunoSEQ multiplex PCR assay. Here the immuneACCESS table is served through TCRdb, limited to in-frame sequences with V and J called. Missing clones are a known gap in these copies; in checked studies unresolved V genes cover under half, and the rest lacks a known reason. Here the sample has 81,000 or so clones; around 85% occur a single time. Roughly 12% of the sample is in the top ten clones. Input material: peripheral blood. The source is a woman in her 70s with active or convalescent COVID-19.

The genes are TRBV6-1 and TRBJ2-5, with 9 nucleotides matching TRBD2. The V gene's germline CDR1 is MNHNS and CDR2 SASEGT. V trimming: 0 bases; J trimming: 1 base; junction bases outside the gene matches: 6. The CDR3 is made up of 17 amino acids. CDR3 in amino acids: CASSEAQAGGSQETQYF. CDR3 bases: TGTGCCAGCAGTGAAGCTCAAGCGGGGGGAAGCCAAGAGACCCAGTACTTC.

The chain is built from TRBV6-5 and TRBJ1-1; no reliable D call. V lost 2 bases and J 1 base, leaving 5 bases between the germline ends. This CDR3 is 13 amino acids long. Germline CDR1 is MNHEY and CDR2 is SVGAGI. This chain's CDR3 is CASSYTENTEAFF. The CDR3 DNA follows: TGTGCCAGCAGTTACACAGAGAACACTGAAGCTTTCTTT.

J is TRBJ1-3 and V is TRBV7-9; no definite D call. V dropped 4 bases and J dropped 3 bases, with 13 bases sitting between them. This CDR3 is built from 15 residues. Germline CDR1 reads SEHNR; CDR2 reads FQNEAQ (reference sequence). The CDR3 DNA follows: TGTGCCAGCAGCTCCATCCGGTCGAGTGGAAACACCATATATTTT. This sequence encodes CASSSIRSSGNTIYF.

The chain recombines TRBV6-6 with TRBJ1-1; D may be TRBD1 (6 bases). Between the trimmed V and J ends, which lost 5 bases and 1 base, there was a span of 11 bases. Germline loops: CDR1 MNHNY, CDR2 SVGAGI (reference sequence). CDR3 length equals 14 residues. The CDR3 nucleotides read TGTGCCAGCAGTAAACCGGGACAGAACACTGAAGCTTTCTTT. Protein: CASSKPGQNTEAFF.

The chain carries TRBV29-1 and TRBJ2-3; 7 nucleotides agree with TRBD2. Germline V CDR1 and CDR2: SQVTM, ANQGSEA. The CDR3 is 15 residues long. With V trimmed by 0 bases and J by 1 base, 4 bases remained unmatched. DNA for the CDR3: TGCAGCGTTGAAGATCTTGCGGGGGGCACAGATACGCAGTATTTT. This translates into CSVEDLAGGTDTQYF.

As to this clone: The sample has other DNA sequences that encode this CDR3 too. The V and J genes are TRBV28 and TRBJ1-5; D might be TRBD1 (6 bases). Germline V gives CDR1 MDHEN, CDR2 SYDVKM. The CDR3 is 15 residues long. Trimming took off 2 bases at V and 2 bases at J, with 10 bases between the two ends. This CDR3 reads CASSLPGVGNQPQHF. The CDR3 nucleotides read TGTGCCAGCAGTTTACCAGGGGTTGGCAATCAGCCCCAGCATTTT.

This clone has a single count. The V gene is TRBV5-4, the J gene TRBJ2-7, with TRBD2 identical over 11 bases. This CDR3 spans 15 amino acids. CDR1 SGHNT and CDR2 YYREEE come from the germline V gene (reference sequence). The J segment lost 9 bases and the V segment lost 0 bases, leaving 8 bases of the junction unmatched. This CDR3 reads CASSLDLAGGRGQYF. The CDR3 DNA reads as TGTGCCAGCAGCTTGGACCTAGCGGGGGGCCGAGGGCAGTACTTC.

The V gene is TRBV19, the J gene TRBJ1-3, with TRBD1 matching over 8 bases. Germline CDR1 reads LNHDA; CDR2 reads SQIVND (reference sequence). Unmatched junction bases numbered 7, after V lost 3 bases and J lost 3 bases. CDR3 length: 16 residues. Here the CDR3 reads CASSIGTGGGGNTIYF. As DNA, the CDR3 is TGTGCCAGTAGTATCGGGACAGGAGGAGGTGGAAACACCATATATTTT.

The J gene is TRBJ2-5, the V gene TRBV18; D possibly corresponds to TRBD1 (5 bases). This CDR3 region has 13 residues. The germline V and J ends were trimmed by 7 bases and 5 bases, with 14 bases remaining between them. Germline V lookup: CDR1 KGHSH, CDR2 LQKENI. The chain's CDR3 is CASLQGDRETQYF. In DNA, the CDR3 is TGTGCCAGCTTGCAGGGTGACCGGGAGACCCAGTACTTC.

This clone has a single count. The chain combines TRBV18 with TRBJ2-3; D gene uncertain. V lost 2 bases and J lost 2, with 8 bases in between. From germline, CDR1 is KGHSH and CDR2 LQKENI. The length of the CDR3 is 14 residues. In DNA form, the CDR3 reads TGTGCCAGCTCACCAAGCCTCGTCACAGATACGCAGTATTTT. Protein: CASSPSLVTDTQYF.

The chain carries TRBV12-3 or TRBV12-4 and TRBJ2-2; D is possibly TRBD2 (5 bases). Trimming pared 6 bases from V and 8 bases from J, leaving 13 bases between. The CDR3 runs to 13 residues. Here the CDR3 reads CASRDGDRGELFF. In nucleotides, the CDR3 is TGTGCCAGCAGGGACGGGGATAGGGGGGAGCTGTTTTTT.

This chain links TRBV18 with TRBJ1-4; 8 bases line up with TRBD1. Germline V CDR1 and CDR2: KGHSH, LQKENI. The CDR3 consists of 16 residues. V was clipped by 1 base and J by 2 bases; unmatched bases: 3. The CDR3 reads CASSPLDRGTNEKLFF. Written as DNA, the CDR3 is TGTGCCAGCTCACCACTCGACAGGGGCACTAATGAAAAACTGTTTTTT.

The rearrangement uses TRBV7-2 and TRBJ1-3; D unresolved. V was shortened by 4 bases and J by 8 bases, with 15 bases between the two germline ends. The CDR3 is 14 residues long. The germline CDR1 and CDR2 sequences are SGHTA and FQGNSA. The chain's CDR3 is CASSSTREGDTIYF. In DNA, the CDR3 is TGTGCCAGCAGCTCGACCCGGGAGGGTGACACCATATATTTT.